The clone carrying this T cell receptor (beta chain) has more than one count but fewer than ten. Its antigen remains unknown. The data derive from a study of CD8 T cells in ankylosing spondylitis. The CDR3 extends over 14 amino acids. Germline-derived CDR1 and CDR2 are SGHRS and YFSETQ. V shed 2 bases and J 6 bases; nucleotides not matched to a gene: 6. General study findings and limits: For ankylosing spondylitis blood, a TCR beta motif of under ten highly homologous variants appeared characteristic.

TCRdb used MiXCR to reprocess the 5' RACE reads, holding one entry per CDR3 protein. The sample carries about 500,000 distinct CDR3 sequences, roughly 12% recorded once. This receptor was identified in a male donor with ankylosing spondylitis. V is TRBV5-1 and J is TRBJ1-2; TRBD1 aligns across 8 bases. What was sequenced was blood, either unsorted or a sorted T cell fraction (not recorded which). CDR3 region: CASSFNTGGDGYTF. The DNA for the CDR3 is TGCGCCAGCAGCTTCAATACAGGGGGGGATGGCTACACCTTC.